These T cell receptor beta chains were read from a single sample in a study of blood T cell repertoires in COVID-19. Profiled with immunoSEQ multiplex PCR; TCRdb holds only in-frame clones, not every one. In the table there are around 200,000 clones, just under 90% of which are singletons. Sequenced input: peripheral blood. The receptors were sampled from a woman younger than 35 who had recovered from COVID-19. CDR3s include the opening cysteine and the closing phenylalanine or tryptophan. D genes are given only for firm matches. Rows give clone size only sometimes, using once, few, many, or a class for an expanded clone.

V gene	J gene	D gene	clone size	CDR3 DNA	CDR3 protein
TRBV30	TRBJ1-1	-	-	TGTGCCTGGAGTTTCTCGAGGAACACTGAAGCTTTCTTT	CAWSFSRNTEAFF
TRBV5-4	TRBJ2-6	-	few	TGTGCCAGCAGCATAGCGACTGGGGCCAACGTCCTGACTTTC	CASSIATGANVLTF
TRBV6-5	TRBJ1-2	-	-	TGTGCCAGCAGTTCTACAGGGTTTAGCTACTATGGCTACACCTTC	CASSSTGFSYYGYTF
TRBV24-1	TRBJ2-5	TRBD2	-	TGTGCCACCAGTGAGGGGGGGAGACCCCAGTACTTC	CATSEGGRPQYF
TRBV3-1/TRBV3-2	TRBJ1-6	TRBD1	-	TGTGCCAGCAGCCCCAAGAGGGTAGGGGGCGATTCACCCCTCCACTTT	CASSPKRVGGDSPLHF
TRBV6-5	TRBJ1-2	-	-	TGTGCCAGCAGTTACGGGGCAGCCTACACCTTC	CASSYGAAYTF
TRBV7-2	TRBJ2-3	TRBD2	once	TGTGCCAGCAGTTCGGGACTAGCGGGGAGAGATACGCAGTATTTT	CASSSGLAGRDTQYF
TRBV24-1	TRBJ2-3	-	-	TGTGCCACCAGTGACCCCGTACTTAACACAGATACGCAGTATTTT	CATSDPVLNTDTQYF
TRBV2	TRBJ2-1	TRBD1	-	TGTGCCAGCAGTGAAGACCAGGGGGTGCTTTCCTACAATGAGCAGTTCTTC	CASSEDQGVLSYNEQFF
TRBV10-2	TRBJ2-1	-	-	TGCGCCAGCAGTCTAACTTCCGTTGACTACAATGAGCAGTTCTTC	CASSLTSVDYNEQFF
TRBV11-1	TRBJ2-1	-	-	TGTGCCAGCAGCCATCGGAAACTACTAGCAGATGAGCAGTTCTTC	CASSHRKLLADEQFF
TRBV5-5	TRBJ2-2	-	-	TGTGCCAGCAGCTTCCCTCAGGGGTCGGGCACCGGGGAGCTGTTTTTT	CASSFPQGSGTGELFF
TRBV19	TRBJ2-3	TRBD2	-	TGTGCCAGTACCCCTCTAGCGGGAGCAGTAACAGATACGCAGTATTTT	CASTPLAGAVTDTQYF
TRBV5-4	TRBJ2-2	TRBD1	-	TGTGCCAGCTCGCGACAGGGAACGAACACCGGGGAGCTGTTTTTT	CASSRQGTNTGELFF
TRBV6-4	TRBJ2-7	-	few	TGTGCCAGCAGTGAAACGGACAGCCCTTACTACGAGCAGTACTTC	CASSETDSPYYEQYF
TRBV4-2	TRBJ2-1	TRBD2	-	TGTGCCAGCAGCCCGGGACTAGCTCGGGAGCAGTTCTTC	CASSPGLAREQFF
TRBV19	TRBJ1-5	-	-	TGTGCCAGTAGTCTAAGATTTGGCAATCAGCCCCAGCATTTT	CASSLRFGNQPQHF
TRBV30	TRBJ1-6	-	once	TGTGCCTGGCAGACGGACAGACAGAGTTCACCCCTCCACTTT	CAWQTDRQSSPLHF
TRBV4-3	TRBJ2-4	TRBD2	once	TGCGCCAGCAGCCAAGATGGGGCTAGCGGGGGACTAGCCAAAAACATTCAGTACTTC	CASSQDGASGGLAKNIQYF
TRBV5-1	TRBJ2-1	TRBD1	-	TGCGCCAGCAGCTTGACTTTGCTTGGGACAGACAATGAGCAGTTCTTC	CASSLTLLGTDNEQFF
TRBV3-1/TRBV3-2	TRBJ2-3	TRBD2	-	TGTGCCAGCAGCCGACTAGCGGGGAACACAGATACGCAGTATTTT	CASSRLAGNTDTQYF
TRBV19	TRBJ1-1	-	-	TGTGCCAGTAGCCGCCAAGAGGGAGGTAAAACTTTCTTT	CASSRQEGGKTFF
TRBV6-5	TRBJ1-2	-	-	TGTGCCAGCAGGATGGAGGGGTTTAGCTATGGCTACACCTTC	CASRMEGFSYGYTF
TRBV21-1	TRBJ1-6	-	few	TGTGCCAGCACTCCAAGGTCTACAGGGCTAGGGTCACCCCTCCACTTT	CASTPRSTGLGSPLHF
TRBV19	TRBJ2-5	TRBD1	-	TGTGCCAGTGCCGGGACAGAAGAGACCCAGTACTTC	CASAGTEETQYF
TRBV9	TRBJ2-1	-	-	TGTGCCAGCAGCCGACAGGGAGGATCCTACAATGAGCAGTTCTTC	CASSRQGGSYNEQFF
TRBV7-2	TRBJ2-7	-	-	TGTGCCAGCAGCTTAGGGGGCAGCCGCGCCTACGAGCAGTACTTC	CASSLGGSRAYEQYF
TRBV5-4	TRBJ2-1	TRBD1	-	TGTGCCAGCAGCTCCGTAACAGGGGACAATGAGCAGTTCTTC	CASSSVTGDNEQFF
TRBV7-3	TRBJ2-1	TRBD1	-	TGTGCCAGCAGCCTTGGGACAGGGGACCACAATGAGCAGTTCTTC	CASSLGTGDHNEQFF
TRBV7-3	TRBJ2-4	-	few	TGTGCCAGCAGCCTCAAAGGAGGGGACTTACTGAACATTCAGTACTTC	CASSLKGGDLLNIQYF
TRBV2	TRBJ2-1	TRBD1	-	TGTGCCACTAACTCCGGGACAGGGGGAGTCAATGAGCAGTTCTTC	CATNSGTGGVNEQFF
TRBV5-4	TRBJ2-1	-	many	TGTGCCAGCAGCCCCCGACTAGATGGTGAGCAGTTCTTC	CASSPRLDGEQFF